The clone carrying this T cell receptor beta chain has a handful of counts. This entry comes from a study of beta chain features in type 1 diabetes. Reverse transcription of all isolated RNA meant that expressed TCRB transcripts were sequenced. Method: immunoSEQ multiplex PCR; TCRdb's copy keeps in-frame clones and lacks some. Seen here are some 400,000 clones, more than 12% observed once, and the top ten hold more than 0.015%. CDR1 LNHNV and CDR2 YYDKDF come from the germline V gene (reference sequence). V lost 0 bases to trimming and J lost 11 bases; unmatched junction nucleotides: 5. This CDR3 comprises 15 residues.

The sequence came from a woman in her late teens or twenties in good health. The J gene is TRBJ1-4, the V gene TRBV15; 11 nucleotides line up with TRBD1. Sequencing was carried out using naive CD4+ T cells from blood. CDR3 sequence reads: CATSREGQGAEKLFF. CDR3 bases: TGTGCCACCAGCAGAGAAGGACAGGGGGCAGAGAAACTGTTTTTT.